Given below is one T cell receptor beta chain in context. This clonotype was observed at least ten times. What antigen it recognizes has not been identified. Per-base quality was not reported, and no clone a single base away is much larger than it. The sample is drawn from a study of T cell repertoires in cytomegalovirus infection (dated by TCRdb to between 2017 and 2020). Some background on the complete study: Donor HLA type was relevant to the analysis, because carriage of CMV infection together with the matching HLA type was indicated by public TCR beta signatures. The full study reports these points: Cumulative frequency of public TCR beta family members discriminated carriers of CMV infection plus the relevant HLA type in this cohort and an independent roughly 340-donor cohort. The ex vivo response was dominated by HLA-C-restricted CMV-specific TCR beta clonotypes, which also provided the single most frequent clonotype in two of eight donors.

CDR3 length: 14 amino acids, cysteine to phenylalanine. Only CDR3 DNA remains: 42 bases, in frame from the first base. V was cut back by 1 base and J by 6 bases, leaving a gap of 12 bases between them. The CDR1 and CDR2 encoded by the germline V gene are SGHTA and FQGNSA. TCRdb shows the sequencer as Illumina HiSeq 1500. In-frame beta chains were kept once TCRdb had trimmed the public reads at Q25 with fastp and called clones with MiXCR. Here each entry gathers all rows of one CDR3 protein and keeps the most common genes and DNA. The sample table lists around 230,000 distinct CDR3 sequences, approximately 7% of them with a count of one. Of the sample, roughly 6.5% is held by the ten largest clones.

The TCR originated in a human donor in good health (CMV status not recorded). Some clones in this sample may be carry-over from other donors' samples. The chain links TRBV7-2 with TRBJ1-2; the D segment could be TRBD1, given 5 matching bases. Sequencing was performed on PBMCs. The CDR3 region has the sequence CASSLDGGLNGYTF. The DNA reads as follows: TGTGCCAGCAGCTTAGATGGGGGACTTAATGGCTACACCTTC.